These 4 T cell receptor beta chains share one sample of origin, sequenced in a study of blood T cell repertoires in COVID-19. Produced via immunoSEQ multiplex PCR; TCRdb's table is partial and in-frame only. The data show 350,000 to 400,000 clones, 88% seen once. Sequenced sample: PBMCs or T cells enriched from blood (not recorded which). The source of these receptors is a woman in her 30s with acute COVID-19.

The J gene is TRBJ2-3, the V gene TRBV7-3; 8 bases are a match to TRBD2. The J segment lost 9 bases and the V segment lost 3 bases, leaving 14 bases of the junction unmatched. The germline V gene encodes CDR1 SGHTA and CDR2 FQGTGA. This CDR3 region has 16 residues. CDR3 sequence: CASSLGSGGYRWTQYF. The DNA for the CDR3 is TGTGCCAGCAGCTTGGGAAGCGGGGGCTACAGATGGACGCAGTATTTT.

This clone came up once. V gene TRBV7-9 combines with J gene TRBJ1-2; D not certain. Germline CDR1 and CDR2: SEHNR and FQNEAQ (reference sequence). The ends were cut back, 2 bases at V and 5 bases at J, with 6 bases in the middle. The CDR3 contains 12 residues. CDR3 loop: CASSLPGYGYTF. The DNA of the CDR3 is TGTGCCAGCAGCTTACCCGGGTATGGCTACACCTTC.

The chain employs TRBV27 and TRBJ2-2, with D maybe TRBD1 (6 bases). Trimming cost V 5 bases and J 7 bases, with 17 bases left between them. Germline V gives CDR1 MNHEY, CDR2 SMNVEV (reference sequence). This CDR3 comprises 15 residues. The CDR3 loop reads CASSPADSLGGELFF. In nucleotides, the CDR3 is TGTGCCAGCAGTCCGGCGGACAGTTTGGGCGGGGAGCTGTTTTTT.

CDR3 nucleotides: TGTGCCAGTAGTATGTCCCCCAGCGGGGGAGCCGACGAGCAGTACTTC. Translation: CASSMSPSGGADEQYF. The chain carries TRBV19 and TRBJ2-7; 8 positions match TRBD2. Germline assignment: CDR1 LNHDA and CDR2 SQIVND (reference sequence). There are 16 residues in the CDR3. The J segment lost 5 bases and the V segment lost 3 bases, leaving 12 bases of the junction unmatched.